These 22 T cell receptor beta chains were all obtained from the same sample, sequenced in a study of CD8 T cells in ankylosing spondylitis. Whole-study results and caveats: There was a TCR beta motif, made of several highly homologous variants, that appeared characteristic of ankylosing spondylitis blood.

These TCRs' antigens remain unknown. TCRdb re-analysed the 5' RACE reads in MiXCR, keeping a single row per CDR3 protein. The sample lists 350,000 to 550,000 distinct CDR3 sequences; roughly 27% were seen once. Source material: blood, either unsorted or a sorted T cell fraction (not recorded which). Receptors originate from a male donor with ankylosing spondylitis.

The table lists this clonotype with a few counts. The chain recombines TRBV18 with TRBJ1-5; weak D call: TRBD1 (6 bases). This CDR3 region has 13 residues. V lost 3 bases and J 7 bases, leaving 10 bases between the germline ends. Germline V CDR1 and CDR2: KGHSH, LQKENI. The CDR3 DNA reads TGTGCCAGCTCACCGGCCAGGGGCCAGCCCCAGCATTTT. Translating it yields CASSPARGQPQHF.

This clonotype was detected only a few times. The chain recombines TRBV5-6 with TRBJ1-3, with 8 bases fitting TRBD1. Trimming removed 5 bases from V and 4 bases from J; junction bases left unmatched: 5. The CDR3 totals 14 residues. Germline V gene sequence: CDR1 SGHDT, CDR2 YYEEEE. This chain's CDR3 is CASRPRGLGNTIYF. CDR3 nucleotide sequence: TGTGCCAGCAGACCCAGGGGGCTCGGAAACACCATATATTTT.

This clonotype was observed a few times. The chain combines TRBV5-5 with TRBJ2-7; TRBD2 matches at 15 bases. Germline CDR1 reads SGHKS; CDR2 reads YYEKEE (reference sequence). The length of the CDR3 is 16 residues. V lost 6 bases and J lost 2; bases outside the gene matches: 6. CDR3 in amino acids: CASTRTSGRGTYEQYV. DNA of the CDR3: TGTGCCAGCACCCGGACTAGCGGGAGGGGCACCTACGAGCAGTACGTC.

This clonotype was seen repeatedly, ten times or more. The chain uses TRBV5-1 and TRBJ1-1; TRBD1 is a possible D gene (6 bases). The CDR3 has 14 amino acids. Trimming pared 4 bases from V and 1 base from J, leaving 11 bases between. Germline CDR1 is SGHRS and CDR2 is YFSETQ. CDR3 in amino acids: CASSIRGQNTEAFF. The CDR3 nucleotides are TGCGCCAGCAGCATCAGGGGCCAGAACACTGAAGCTTTCTTT. Full variable domain (missing parts from reference TRBV5-1 and TRBJ1-1): KAGVTQTPRYLIKTRGQQVTLSCSPISGHRSVSWYQQTPGQGLQFLFEYFSETQRNKGNFPGRFSGRQFSNSRSEMNVSTLELGDSALYLCASSIRGQNTEAFFGQGTRLTVV.

The V call is TRBV7-9, the J call TRBJ2-7; no definite D call. V was trimmed by 5 bases and J by 9 bases, leaving 14 bases between them. CDR3 length: 12 residues. The germline V gene has CDR1 SEHNR and CDR2 FQNEAQ (reference sequence). The CDR3 protein is CASSPGPFRQYV. The CDR3 DNA reads as TGTGCCAGCAGCCCTGGACCCTTTAGGCAGTACGTC.

This clonotype was found once. This chain joins TRBV27 and TRBJ2-7, with 14 bases that match TRBD2. V was clipped by 3 bases and J by 5 bases; unmatched bases: 15. The length of the CDR3 is 19 residues. Germline CDR1 reads MNHEY; CDR2 reads SMNVEV (reference sequence). The CDR3 DNA reads as TGTGCCAGCAGTTTGCGACCGGGACTAGCGGGAGTTGATGGTAACGAGCAGTACTTC. Translating it yields CASSLRPGLAGVDGNEQYF.

This clonotype appeared a few times. The chain joins TRBV25-1 to TRBJ1-2, with 8 bases identical to TRBD1. The CDR3 is made up of 13 amino acids. The junction had 13 bases not matched to a gene; V was cut back by 11 bases and J by 8 bases. In germline, CDR1 is MGHDK, CDR2 SYGVNS. The CDR3 sequence: CAAWGTGYQGYTF. In DNA, the CDR3 is TGTGCCGCTTGGGGGACAGGATATCAGGGCTACACCTTC.

This rearrangement joins TRBV5-1 to TRBJ1-1, with TRBD1 as a possible D gene (5 bases). Trimming took 2 bases from V and 2 from J, leaving 10 bases between them. The germline V gene encodes CDR1 SGHRS and CDR2 YFSETQ. The CDR3 length is 14 residues. The CDR3 DNA reads TGCGCCAGCAGCTTTACAGGTTACAACACTGAAGCTTTCTTT. Protein: CASSFTGYNTEAFF.

V usage is TRBV7-2 and J usage is TRBJ1-4; no definite D call. Trimming cost V 1 base and J 11 bases, with 14 bases left between them. The CDR3 runs to 14 residues. The V gene's germline CDR1 is SGHTA and CDR2 FQGNSA. Here the CDR3 reads CASSLELVGRKLFF. DNA for the CDR3: TGTGCCAGCAGCTTAGAGCTGGTAGGCCGCAAACTGTTTTTT.

This clonotype turned up a few times. The V call is TRBV15, the J call TRBJ2-7; D may be TRBD1 (6 bases). The CDR3 sequence is 16 residues long. Germline loops: CDR1 LNHNV, CDR2 YYDKDF (reference sequence). Trimming stripped 1 base from V and 1 base from J, with 14 bases between. The CDR3 DNA reads as TGTGCCACCAGCAGAGCTTTGGGTAGGGGGTCCTACGAGCAGTACGTC. It encodes CATSRALGRGSYEQYV.

This clonotype occurred a few times. The CDR3: CSPNGGPTSNADTQYF. The CDR3 bases are TGCAGTCCAAACGGCGGGCCGACCTCGAATGCAGATACGCAGTATTTT. The V gene is TRBV20-1, the J gene TRBJ2-3; weak D call: TRBD2 (5 bases). Germline lookup yields CDR1 DFQATT and CDR2 SNEGSKA (reference sequence). The CDR3 runs to 16 residues. Trimming pared 8 bases from V and 4 bases from J, leaving 25 bases between.

The gene calls are TRBV5-6 and TRBJ1-1; weak D call: TRBD1 (5 bases). The V gene lost 4 bases and the J gene lost 1 base, with 14 bases spanning the gap. The germline V gene has CDR1 SGHDT and CDR2 YYEEEE. There are 15 residues in the CDR3. CDR3 in DNA: TGTGCCAGCAGCCTGGAGGGGACTCGGAACACTGAAGCTTTCTTT. It is translated as CASSLEGTRNTEAFF.

V gene TRBV20-1 combines with J gene TRBJ1-1; no clear D. The V gene lost 3 bases and the J gene lost 5 bases, with 16 bases spanning the gap. Germline CDR1 is DFQATT and CDR2 is SNEGSKA (reference sequence). The CDR3 spans 14 residues. The CDR3, as DNA: TGCAGTGCTAGTGGACGCGCTGGGAGGACTGAAGCTTTCTTT. The encoded protein is CSASGRAGRTEAFF.

The J gene is TRBJ2-3, the V gene TRBV10-2; D remains ambiguous. Germline CDR1 and CDR2: WSHSY and SAAADI. Trimming pared 3 bases from V and 10 bases from J, leaving 11 bases between. The CDR3 sequence is 12 residues long. The DNA for the CDR3 is TGCGCCAGCAGTGACAACTTCTCGGCGCAGTATTTT. Residues: CASSDNFSAQYF.

The J gene is TRBJ2-3, the V gene TRBV3-1, with D perhaps matching TRBD1 or TRBD2 (5 bases each). CDR3 length: 16 residues. Germline lookup yields CDR1 LGHDT and CDR2 YNNKEL (reference sequence). Trimming shortened V by 1 base and J by 8 bases, and 19 bases separated the two germline ends. This CDR3 reads CASSQGSAGAMGTQYF. The CDR3 DNA reads TGTGCCAGCAGCCAAGGTTCGGCCGGGGCGATGGGTACGCAGTATTTT.

The chain has TRBV20-1 and TRBJ1-4; D remains ambiguous. V lost 2 bases and J 5 bases, leaving 9 bases between the germline ends. Looked up from germline, CDR1 is DFQATT and CDR2 is SNEGSKA (reference sequence). CDR3 length: 13 amino acids. The CDR3 bases are TGCAGTGCTAGAAGTATTATCAATGAAAAACTGTTTTTT. This gives the protein CSARSIINEKLFF.

J is TRBJ2-1 and V is TRBV12-3 or TRBV12-4, with 7 nucleotides matching TRBD2. V trimming: 5 bases; J trimming: 12 bases; junction bases outside the gene matches: 7. The CDR3 totals 12 residues. The CDR3 sequence: CASSPTSAVQFF. DNA for the CDR3: TGTGCCAGCAGTCCCACTAGCGCGGTGCAGTTCTTC.

This rearrangement joins TRBV14 to TRBJ1-4, with 7 positions matching TRBD1. The ends lost 3 bases at V and 8 bases at J; junction bases unmatched: 6. This CDR3 is built from 14 residues. CDR1 SGHDN and CDR2 FVKESK come from the germline V gene. The CDR3 loop reads CASSQSGGREKLFF. Written as DNA, the CDR3 is TGTGCCAGCAGCCAGTCAGGGGGTCGCGAAAAACTGTTTTTT.

This clonotype turned up a few times. The CDR3 is CASSMGQGTYNEQFF. CDR3 sequence (DNA): TGCGCCAGCAGCATGGGACAGGGGACCTACAATGAGCAGTTCTTC. The chain combines TRBV5-1 with TRBJ2-1; 10 bases are shared with TRBD1. CDR1 is SGHRS and CDR2 is YFSETQ in the germline V gene. J was trimmed by 2 bases and V by 4 bases; bases with no gene match: 3. The CDR3 extends over 15 amino acids.

The gene calls are TRBV24-1 and TRBJ2-7; D not resolved. The CDR3 is made up of 15 amino acids. Trimming removed 1 base from V and 6 bases from J, with 15 bases in between. Germline values: CDR1 KGHDR, CDR2 SFDVKD. The CDR3: CATSDLGGFSGEQYV. CDR3 coding DNA: TGTGCCACCAGTGATTTAGGTGGGTTCTCCGGCGAGCAGTACGTC.

The sample holds one count of this clonotype. The chain carries TRBV7-6 and TRBJ2-7; D is ambiguous. The germline V gene has CDR1 SGHVS and CDR2 FNYEAQ. The CDR3 is 14 residues long. V lost 2 bases and J 3 bases, leaving 11 bases between the germline ends. This CDR3 reads CASSLYGQNYEQYV. The CDR3 nucleotides read TGTGCCAGCAGCTTATATGGGCAGAACTACGAGCAGTACGTC.

Worth noting for this clonotype: A read error may be the cause here, since a much bigger clone is one base away. V and J are TRBV3-1 and TRBJ1-1; D might be TRBD1 (5 bases). Germline V gene sequence: CDR1 LGHDT, CDR2 YNNKEL (reference sequence). V was trimmed by 1 base and J by 3 bases, leaving 6 bases between them. The CDR3 contains 13 residues. CDR3 region: CASSQGRDTEAFF. CDR3 in DNA: TGTGCCAGCAGCCAAGGCAGGGACACTGAAGCTTTCTTT.